The T cell receptor (beta chain) described here comes from a study of blood T cell repertoires in COVID-19. Whole-study context: Acute and convalescent COVID-19 samples came from the United States, Italy and Spain. Nucleic acid was either cDNA or gDNA, and it came from T cells, B-cell-depleted T cells, or PBMCs.

Methods used by the authors: From reference gene primer amplification, estimates of nucleated cell counts were derived. TCRdb's table, derived via immunoSEQ multiplex PCR, lists solely in-frame clones and lacks some. V and J calls and clone size are given by that table; D and trimming were obtained from the DNA. The table records roughly 200,000 clones, around 87% of them present only once. The J segment lost 4 bases and the V segment lost 4 bases, leaving 4 bases of the junction unmatched. The CDR3 runs 14 residues. Germline loops: CDR1 MRHNA, CDR2 SNTAGT. V usage is TRBV6-4 and J usage is TRBJ2-3; 8 nucleotides align to TRBD2. Sequencing was done on a sample of peripheral blood. The sequence derives from a woman between 18 and 29 years old who had recovered from COVID-19. The CDR3 reads CASSVGLASDTQYF. In nucleotides, the CDR3 is TGTGCCAGCAGTGTCGGACTAGCATCAGATACGCAGTATTTT.